This T cell receptor (beta chain) derives from a study of blood T cell repertoires in COVID-19. About the study: From T cells, B-cell-depleted T cells, or PBMCs came the material, which was cDNA or gDNA.

Only in-frame clones appear in the TCRdb table, and some are missing; sequencing was by immunoSEQ multiplex PCR. The repertoire includes 30,000 to 50,000 clones, more than 75% of them detected once, and under 30% sits in the top ten. The sample comprised peripheral blood. The TCR comes from a middle-aged man with active or convalescent COVID-19.

Here the CDR3 reads CASSHDGTGVLQPQHF. The CDR3 DNA sequence: TGTGCCAGCAGCCACGATGGGACAGGGGTCTTGCAGCCCCAGCATTTT. This chain links TRBV4-2 with TRBJ1-5; 10 nucleotides match TRBD1. This CDR3 has 16 residues. Germline CDR1 and CDR2: LGHNA and YNFKEQ. The trim removed 3 bases at V and 7 bases at J, leaving 9 bases unmatched.